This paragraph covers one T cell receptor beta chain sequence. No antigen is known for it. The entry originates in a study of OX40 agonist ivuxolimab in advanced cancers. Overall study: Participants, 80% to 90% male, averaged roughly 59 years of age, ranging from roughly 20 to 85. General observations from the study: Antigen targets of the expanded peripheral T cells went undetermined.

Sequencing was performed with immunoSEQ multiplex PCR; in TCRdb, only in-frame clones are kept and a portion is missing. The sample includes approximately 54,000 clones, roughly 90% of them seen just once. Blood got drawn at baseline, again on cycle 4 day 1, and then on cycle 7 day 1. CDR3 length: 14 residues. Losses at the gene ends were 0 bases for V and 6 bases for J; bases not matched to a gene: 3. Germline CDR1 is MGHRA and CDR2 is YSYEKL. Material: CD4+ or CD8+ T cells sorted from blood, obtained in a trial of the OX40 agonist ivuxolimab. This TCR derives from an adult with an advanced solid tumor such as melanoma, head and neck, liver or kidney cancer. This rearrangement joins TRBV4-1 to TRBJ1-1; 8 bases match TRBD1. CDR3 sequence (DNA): TGCGCCAGCAGCCAAGAAGGCAGGGGGCCTGAAGCTTTCTTT. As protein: CASSQEGRGPEAFF.